The rows below give T cell receptor beta chains drawn from one sample of a study of technical replicates of blood from a few donors. Here immunoSEQ multiplex PCR was the method, and the copy in TCRdb shows in-frame clones only, minus some. Of roughly 80,000 clones listed, just under 95% were seen once; the top ten hold 0.41%. Sequencing used T cells isolated from PBMCs. The receptors here all came from a human donor in good health. The conserved cysteine and the conserved F or W are not part of the CDR3 here. Clone size appears in some rows only: once, few, many, or a class for an expanded clone.

V gene	J gene	clone size	CDR3 protein
TRBV6-1	TRBJ2-7	once	ASSDPVAGTYEQY
TRBV27	TRBJ1-1	-	ASSTGTGAMESEAF
TRBV4-3	TRBJ1-1	few	ASSHEPGNSNTEAF
TRBV7-3	TRBJ2-1	-	ASSSRGSGDKDNEQF
TRBV6-5	TRBJ2-7	-	ASSYYRESYEQY
TRBV6-5	TRBJ2-7	once	ASPKYTDIYEQY
TRBV5-8	TRBJ2-7	-	ASSLGQGPTYEQY
TRBV28	TRBJ1-2	-	ASSLREGDNYGYT
TRBV7-3	TRBJ2-2	once	ASSSLAGGTGELF
TRBV14	TRBJ1-1	-	ASSQHRGRNTEAF
TRBV10-3	TRBJ1-1	-	ASQPGQGSGNTEAF
TRBV6-6	TRBJ2-5	-	ASSYNGETQY
TRBV6-5	TRBJ2-1	once	ASSYLPGTGFDEQF
TRBV7-2	TRBJ2-7	-	ASRSRDRANEQY
TRBV19	TRBJ1-2	-	ASSINIVGYT
TRBV6-5	TRBJ2-1	once	ASISGTGSPEF
TRBV28	TRBJ2-7	-	ASTPSLTRYEQY
TRBV28	TRBJ2-7	-	ASSPPGTGGGEQY
TRBV7-9	TRBJ2-1	-	ASSSRQLLNEQF
TRBV19	TRBJ2-4	once	ASSPRQLAKNIQY
TRBV2	TRBJ1-1	-	ASSDRSTTEAF
TRBV7-3	TRBJ2-3	-	ASSQYTRGTDTQY
TRBV30	TRBJ2-3	-	ASGHPGGADTQY
TRBV9	TRBJ2-7	-	ASSVGRSSYEQY
TRBV20-1	TRBJ2-3	once	SAREGLTQY
TRBV10-3	TRBJ1-1	-	AISPLAGQGEAF
TRBV7-3	TRBJ2-5	-	ASSPGLEETQY
TRBV27	TRBJ2-5	-	ASSLGSGKTQY
TRBV10-3	TRBJ2-1	-	AISEEAGGSYNEQF
TRBV19	TRBJ2-1	-	ASSLSGTYNEQF
TRBV7-9	TRBJ2-3	-	ASTGGTDTQY
TRBV27	TRBJ2-1	-	ASSHGFRDEQF
TRBV9	TRBJ2-1	-	ASSVDGNYYNEQF
TRBV5-1	TRBJ2-1	-	ASSREPPDEQF
TRBV10-3	TRBJ2-3	-	AISEPASGNTDTQY
TRBV29-1	TRBJ2-7	-	SVEVGEQY